Listed below are T cell receptor beta chains from one sample, sequenced in a study of OX40 agonist ivuxolimab in advanced cancers. Sequenced by immunoSEQ multiplex PCR; TCRdb stores in-frame clones only, minus some. The sample has under 90,000 clones; approximately 89% are singletons. The sequenced sample was CD4+ or CD8+ T cells sorted from blood, obtained in a trial of the OX40 agonist ivuxolimab. The receptors shown here come from an adult with an advanced solid tumor such as melanoma, head and neck, liver or kidney cancer. The CDR3 runs from the conserved cysteine through the conserved F or W. A D gene is named only where the DNA matches it firmly.

v_gene: TRBV6-1; d_gene: -; j_gene: TRBJ2-3; CDR3aa: CASRTAQVPTDTQYF
v_gene: TRBV5-4; d_gene: -; j_gene: TRBJ2-6; CDR3aa: CASNIGQGSGSGANVLTF
v_gene: TRBV7-9; d_gene: -; j_gene: TRBJ2-1; CDR3aa: CASSLALVEQFF
v_gene: TRBV7-9; d_gene: -; j_gene: TRBJ2-5; CDR3aa: CASSLFRGGYQETQYF
v_gene: TRBV5-1; d_gene: -; j_gene: TRBJ2-2; CDR3aa: CASSWDRQRITGELFF
v_gene: TRBV19; d_gene: -; j_gene: TRBJ2-6; CDR3aa: CASSMQGLLSGANVLTF
v_gene: TRBV5-1; d_gene: -; j_gene: TRBJ2-7; CDR3aa: CASRQLQGGRGEQYF
v_gene: TRBV4-1; d_gene: -; j_gene: TRBJ2-7; CDR3aa: CASSPYLHYEQYF
v_gene: TRBV30; d_gene: TRBD1; j_gene: TRBJ1-5; CDR3aa: CAWRAGGWDNQPQHF
v_gene: TRBV28; d_gene: -; j_gene: TRBJ1-1; CDR3aa: CASSSGGQGDTEAFF
v_gene: TRBV10-3; d_gene: TRBD2; j_gene: TRBJ2-5; CDR3aa: CAISAGTSGSFGTQYF
v_gene: TRBV4-1; d_gene: -; j_gene: TRBJ2-2; CDR3aa: CASSHRGNPGELFF
v_gene: TRBV7-9; d_gene: -; j_gene: TRBJ1-1; CDR3aa: CASSKLGENTEAFF
v_gene: TRBV11-2; d_gene: -; j_gene: TRBJ2-2; CDR3aa: CASSATSRGAGELFF
v_gene: TRBV10-1; d_gene: -; j_gene: TRBJ2-1; CDR3aa: CASSAAGSSYNEQFF
v_gene: TRBV30; d_gene: -; j_gene: TRBJ1-2; CDR3aa: CAWSVSDYGYTF
v_gene: TRBV30; d_gene: -; j_gene: TRBJ1-2; CDR3aa: CAWSPRPTSPYGYTF
v_gene: TRBV19; d_gene: -; j_gene: TRBJ1-2; CDR3aa: CASIGDGTWSYTF
v_gene: TRBV28; d_gene: -; j_gene: TRBJ1-1; CDR3aa: CASRWSGARGTEAFF
v_gene: TRBV28; d_gene: -; j_gene: TRBJ1-6; CDR3aa: CASKRSSSYNSPLHF
v_gene: TRBV5-1; d_gene: TRBD1; j_gene: TRBJ2-5; CDR3aa: CASSLGTEQETQYF
v_gene: TRBV9; d_gene: -; j_gene: TRBJ2-1; CDR3aa: CASTTQPNSYNEQFF
v_gene: TRBV6-1; d_gene: TRBD1; j_gene: TRBJ1-1; CDR3aa: CASIFNRGHTEAFF
v_gene: TRBV5-6; d_gene: TRBD1; j_gene: TRBJ2-3; CDR3aa: CASSHRQGAWTDTQYF
v_gene: TRBV27; d_gene: -; j_gene: TRBJ1-5; CDR3aa: CASSLKPHQPQHF
v_gene: TRBV7-9; d_gene: TRBD2; j_gene: TRBJ2-1; CDR3aa: CASSPRPRLAGASYNEQFF
v_gene: TRBV13; d_gene: TRBD2; j_gene: TRBJ2-4; CDR3aa: CASSPRVPAGEWNIQYF
v_gene: TRBV7-6; d_gene: TRBD1; j_gene: TRBJ1-1; CDR3aa: CASSLRTGATTTEAFF
v_gene: TRBV5-1; d_gene: TRBD1; j_gene: TRBJ1-2; CDR3aa: CASSLAGGRGYTF
v_gene: TRBV11-2; d_gene: -; j_gene: TRBJ2-1; CDR3aa: CASSLVGRSEQFF
v_gene: TRBV30; d_gene: -; j_gene: TRBJ1-2; CDR3aa: CAWRINYGYTF
v_gene: TRBV10-1; d_gene: -; j_gene: TRBJ1-5; CDR3aa: CASSNSNQPQHF
v_gene: TRBV25-1; d_gene: TRBD2; j_gene: TRBJ2-7; CDR3aa: CASSQRTSGRVRDEQYF
v_gene: TRBV5-6; d_gene: TRBD1; j_gene: TRBJ2-6; CDR3aa: CASSLISDRAGANVLTF
v_gene: TRBV28; d_gene: -; j_gene: TRBJ1-5; CDR3aa: CASSATVASNQPQHF
v_gene: TRBV29-1; d_gene: -; j_gene: TRBJ2-5; CDR3aa: CSVEVDVTETQYF
v_gene: TRBV14; d_gene: -; j_gene: TRBJ2-1; CDR3aa: CASRHRGPDNEQFF
v_gene: TRBV6-5; d_gene: -; j_gene: TRBJ2-5; CDR3aa: CASSQNRVGETQYF
v_gene: TRBV15; d_gene: -; j_gene: TRBJ2-7; CDR3aa: CATSRDGGREQYF
v_gene: TRBV11-1; d_gene: -; j_gene: TRBJ2-1; CDR3aa: CASSGAREAYNEQFF
v_gene: TRBV7-6; d_gene: -; j_gene: TRBJ2-3; CDR3aa: CASSLASRRGDTQYF
v_gene: TRBV4-2; d_gene: TRBD1; j_gene: TRBJ1-5; CDR3aa: CASSHDGTGTAPKAQHF
v_gene: TRBV28; d_gene: -; j_gene: TRBJ2-3; CDR3aa: CASSPLVVRTQYF
v_gene: TRBV19; d_gene: -; j_gene: TRBJ2-5; CDR3aa: CGSRLGETQYF
v_gene: TRBV7-2; d_gene: -; j_gene: TRBJ1-2; CDR3aa: CASSLGGARGYTF
v_gene: TRBV19; d_gene: TRBD1; j_gene: TRBJ2-1; CDR3aa: CASSWDRGINEQFF
v_gene: TRBV5-1; d_gene: TRBD2; j_gene: TRBJ2-3; CDR3aa: CASSGRTSGRTDTQYF
v_gene: TRBV6-1; d_gene: -; j_gene: TRBJ1-6; CDR3aa: CASSEGEFAVPPLHF
v_gene: TRBV11-2; d_gene: -; j_gene: TRBJ2-7; CDR3aa: CASSFWKTRPLEQYF
v_gene: TRBV5-4; d_gene: TRBD2; j_gene: TRBJ2-3; CDR3aa: CASTPPEASGGRVTDTQYF
v_gene: TRBV7-3; d_gene: TRBD2; j_gene: TRBJ2-1; CDR3aa: CASSFSGGPSYNEQFF
v_gene: TRBV6-1; d_gene: -; j_gene: TRBJ2-3; CDR3aa: CASTERLSDTQYF
v_gene: TRBV25-1; d_gene: TRBD2; j_gene: TRBJ2-1; CDR3aa: CASSSTSGVSYNEQFF
v_gene: TRBV7-6; d_gene: TRBD1; j_gene: TRBJ2-5; CDR3aa: CASSLQGERGTQYF
v_gene: TRBV5-1; d_gene: -; j_gene: TRBJ1-2; CDR3aa: CASSLETQGYGYTF
v_gene: TRBV5-1; d_gene: TRBD1; j_gene: TRBJ2-7; CDR3aa: CASSLGDRQYEQYF
v_gene: TRBV2; d_gene: -; j_gene: TRBJ2-1; CDR3aa: CASSGDRRYNEQFF